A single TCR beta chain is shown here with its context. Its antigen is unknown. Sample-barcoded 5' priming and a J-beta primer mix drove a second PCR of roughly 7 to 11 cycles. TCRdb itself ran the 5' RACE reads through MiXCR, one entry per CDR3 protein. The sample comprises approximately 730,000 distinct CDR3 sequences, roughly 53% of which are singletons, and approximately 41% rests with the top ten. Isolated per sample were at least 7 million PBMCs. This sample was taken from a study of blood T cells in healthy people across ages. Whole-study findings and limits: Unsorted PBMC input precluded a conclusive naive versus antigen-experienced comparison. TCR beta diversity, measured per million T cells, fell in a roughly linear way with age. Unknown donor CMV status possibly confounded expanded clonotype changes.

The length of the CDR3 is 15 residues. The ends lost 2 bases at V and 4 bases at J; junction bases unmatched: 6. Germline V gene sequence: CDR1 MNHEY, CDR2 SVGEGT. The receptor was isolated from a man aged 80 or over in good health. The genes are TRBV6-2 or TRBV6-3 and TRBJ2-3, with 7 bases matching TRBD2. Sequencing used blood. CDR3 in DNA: TGTGCCAGCAGTTACACCGCGGGAGCCCCAGATACGCAGTATTTT. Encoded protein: CASSYTAGAPDTQYF.